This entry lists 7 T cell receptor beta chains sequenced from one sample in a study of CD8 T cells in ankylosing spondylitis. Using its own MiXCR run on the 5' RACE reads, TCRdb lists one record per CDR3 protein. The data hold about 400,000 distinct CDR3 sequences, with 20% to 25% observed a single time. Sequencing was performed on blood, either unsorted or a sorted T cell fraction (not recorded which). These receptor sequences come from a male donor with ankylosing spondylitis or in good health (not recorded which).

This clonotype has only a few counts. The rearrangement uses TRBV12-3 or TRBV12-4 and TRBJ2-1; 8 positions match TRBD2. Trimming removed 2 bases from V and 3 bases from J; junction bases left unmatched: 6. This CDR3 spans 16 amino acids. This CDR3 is CASSLLTGGLYNEQFF. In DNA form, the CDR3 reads TGTGCCAGCAGTTTATTAACGGGGGGGCTCTACAATGAGCAGTTCTTC.

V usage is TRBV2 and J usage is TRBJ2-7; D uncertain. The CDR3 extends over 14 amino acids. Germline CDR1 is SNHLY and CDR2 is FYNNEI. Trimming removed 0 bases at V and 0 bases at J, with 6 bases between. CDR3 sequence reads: CASSEAFNSYEQYF. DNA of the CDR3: TGTGCCAGCAGTGAAGCGTTCAACTCCTACGAGCAGTACTTC.

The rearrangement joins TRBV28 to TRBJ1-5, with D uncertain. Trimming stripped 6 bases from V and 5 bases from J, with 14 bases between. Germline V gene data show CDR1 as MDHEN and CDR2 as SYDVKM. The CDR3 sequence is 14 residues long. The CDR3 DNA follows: TGTGCCAGCAGAAAGGGATATTTGGATCAGCCCCAGCATTTT. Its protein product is CASRKGYLDQPQHF. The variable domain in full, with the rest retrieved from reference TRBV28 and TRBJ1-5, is DVKVTQSSRYLVKRTGEKVFLECVQDMDHENMFWYRQDPGLGLRLIYFSYDVKMKEKGDIPEGYSVSREKKERFSLILESASTNQTSMYLCASRKGYLDQPQHFGDGTRLSIL.

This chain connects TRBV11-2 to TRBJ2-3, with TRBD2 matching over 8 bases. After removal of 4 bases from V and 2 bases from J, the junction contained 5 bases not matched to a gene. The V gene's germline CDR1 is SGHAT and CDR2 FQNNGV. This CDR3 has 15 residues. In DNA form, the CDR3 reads TGTGCCAGCAGCTCCGGGGGGGCCGACACAGATACGCAGTATTTT. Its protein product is CASSSGGADTDTQYF.

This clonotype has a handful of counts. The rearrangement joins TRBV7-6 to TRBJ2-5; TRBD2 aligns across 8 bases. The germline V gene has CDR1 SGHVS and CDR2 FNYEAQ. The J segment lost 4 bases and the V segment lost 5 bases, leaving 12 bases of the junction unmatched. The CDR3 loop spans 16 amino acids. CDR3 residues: CASSPGGIAGRETQYF. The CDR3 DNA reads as TGTGCCAGCAGCCCCGGGGGGATAGCGGGGAGAGAGACCCAGTACTTC. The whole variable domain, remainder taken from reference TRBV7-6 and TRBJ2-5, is GAGVSQSPRYKVTKRGQDVALRCDPISGHVSLYWYRQALGQGPEFLTYFNYEAQQDKSGLPNDRFSAERPEGSISTLTIQRTEQRDSAMYRCASSPGGIAGRETQYFGPGTRLLVL.

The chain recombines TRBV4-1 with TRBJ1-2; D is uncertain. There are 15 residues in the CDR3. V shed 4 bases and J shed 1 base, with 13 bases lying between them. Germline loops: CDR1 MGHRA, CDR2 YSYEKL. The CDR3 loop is CASSPRVGDNYGYTF. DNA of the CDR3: TGCGCCAGCAGCCCCCGGGTGGGTGATAACTATGGCTACACCTTC.

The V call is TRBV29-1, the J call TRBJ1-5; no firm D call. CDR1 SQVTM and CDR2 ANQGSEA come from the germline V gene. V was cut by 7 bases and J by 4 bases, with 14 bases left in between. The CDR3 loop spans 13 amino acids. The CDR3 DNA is TGCAGCGCCTCGGACGGATCTAATCAGCCCCAGCATTTT. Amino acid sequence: CSASDGSNQPQHF.